Following are 5 T cell receptor beta chains from one sample sequenced in a study of blood T cell repertoires in COVID-19. Method: immunoSEQ multiplex PCR; TCRdb's copy keeps in-frame clones and lacks some. The sample lists almost 90,000 clones; roughly 88% were seen once. Sequenced sample: peripheral blood. The source of these receptors is an elderly man with acute or convalescent COVID-19.

The rearrangement links TRBV3-1 (or the pseudogene TRBV3-2) to TRBJ1-1; TRBD1 agrees at 11 bases. The CDR3 spans 15 residues. After removal of 6 bases from V and 5 bases from J, the junction contained 8 bases not matched to a gene. Germline V gene lookup returns CDR1 LGHDT and CDR2 YNNKEL (reference sequence). The CDR3 protein is CASSLWDRGGTEAFF. The CDR3 DNA reads as TGTGCCAGCAGTCTTTGGGACAGGGGGGGAACTGAAGCTTTCTTT.

The rearrangement links TRBV7-2 to TRBJ1-2; D unresolved. CDR1 and CDR2 from the germline V gene are SGHTA and FQGNSA. The CDR3 runs to 14 residues. Deletions cut 0 bases from V and 7 bases from J, with 12 bases between. CDR3 in amino acids: CASSLAPAVVGYTF. DNA for the CDR3: TGTGCCAGCAGCTTAGCTCCGGCGGTAGTTGGCTACACCTTC.

V and J are TRBV19 and TRBJ1-2, with D possibly TRBD1 on 6 matching bases. Germline V gene data show CDR1 as LNHDA and CDR2 as SQIVND (reference sequence). Between the trimmed V and J ends, which lost 5 bases and 4 bases, there was a span of 23 bases. This CDR3 is 17 amino acids long. The CDR3 sequence is CASSSGQLTRPFYGYTF. The CDR3 DNA follows: TGTGCCAGTAGTTCCGGACAGCTTACCCGTCCATTCTATGGCTACACCTTC.

This chain links TRBV30 with TRBJ2-2, with TRBD2 matching over 8 bases. The CDR3 has 14 residues. Germline V gene lookup returns CDR1 GTSNPN and CDR2 SVGIG (reference sequence). Trimming removed 2 bases from V and 2 bases from J; junction bases left unmatched: 1. The CDR3 nucleotides are TGTGCCTGGAGTAGCGGGAGTAACACCGGGGAGCTGTTTTTT. This translates into CAWSSGSNTGELFF.

This clone appeared a single time. The rearrangement links TRBV11-1 to TRBJ1-5; 9 bases fit TRBD1. After removal of 5 bases from V and 7 bases from J, the junction contained 6 bases not matched to a gene. The CDR3 contains 14 residues. CDR1 is SGHAT, CDR2 FQDESV, per germline (reference sequence). CDR3 coding DNA: TGTGCCAGCAGCGCTGGGACAGGGAGCCAGCCCCAGCATTTT. Translation gives CASSAGTGSQPQHF.